These 27 T cell receptor beta chains were sequenced from one sample in a study of blood T cell repertoires in COVID-19. Produced via immunoSEQ multiplex PCR; TCRdb's table is partial and in-frame only. The sample yields 25,000 to 30,000 clones, 70% to 90% seen once. The sample taken for sequencing was peripheral blood. Receptors originate from a man in his sixties or seventies with active COVID-19.

The chain combines TRBV5-4 with TRBJ1-2, with 8 bases matching TRBD1. V was pared by 4 bases and J by 4 bases, with 3 bases of the junction left unmatched. From germline, CDR1 is SGHNT and CDR2 YYREEE (reference sequence). The CDR3 loop spans 13 amino acids. CDR3 bases: TGTGCCAGCAGCACCAGGGGGCCCTATGGCTACACCTTC. Protein sequence: CASSTRGPYGYTF.

This chain uses TRBV27 with TRBJ2-7, with D maybe TRBD2 (6 bases). Germline V gene lookup returns CDR1 MNHEY and CDR2 SMNVEV (reference sequence). Trimming took 5 bases from V and 6 from J, leaving 20 bases between them. This CDR3 region has 15 residues. DNA for the CDR3: TGTGCCAGCAGTCCGTCGGGAGCGGTGGGGGGCGAGCAGTACTTC. It translates to CASSPSGAVGGEQYF.

This chain links TRBV3-1 (or the pseudogene TRBV3-2) with TRBJ2-5; D is ambiguous. Between the trimmed V and J ends, which lost 1 base and 4 bases, there was a span of 4 bases. There are 12 residues in the CDR3. Germline CDR1 and CDR2: LGHDT and YNNKEL (reference sequence). CDR3 region: CASSQAGETQYF. The DNA of the CDR3 is TGTGCCAGCAGCCAAGCGGGAGAGACCCAGTACTTC.

This sequence joins TRBV7-9 and TRBJ1-1; 7 nucleotides match TRBD1. After removal of 5 bases from V and 0 bases from J, the junction contained 3 bases not matched to a gene. Germline-derived CDR1 and CDR2 are SEHNR and FQNEAQ (reference sequence). This CDR3 is built from 14 residues. The CDR3 region is CASSRDRVNTEAFF. CDR3 bases: TGTGCCAGCAGCAGAGACAGGGTGAACACTGAAGCTTTCTTT.

The V call is TRBV10-2, the J call TRBJ2-7, with a possible D match to TRBD1 (6 bases). Trimming removed 3 bases from V and 0 bases from J, with 18 bases in between. Germline V gene sequence: CDR1 WSHSY, CDR2 SAAADI. The CDR3 runs 17 residues. The CDR3 spells CASSDRSGTPSSYEQYF. The CDR3 nucleotides are TGCGCCAGCAGTGATCGGTCCGGGACACCTAGCTCCTACGAGCAGTACTTC.

V gene TRBV6-1 combines with J gene TRBJ1-3; possible D gene TRBD1, 5 bases. The CDR3 contains 15 residues. V was pared by 2 bases and J by 1 base, with 9 bases between. CDR1 is MNHNS, CDR2 SASEGT, per germline. CDR3: CASSEFPGSGNTIYF. The DNA of the CDR3 is TGTGCCAGCAGTGAATTCCCAGGGTCTGGAAACACCATATATTTT.

V usage is TRBV12-3 or TRBV12-4 and J usage is TRBJ1-1, with 8 bases that match TRBD1. J was trimmed by 11 bases and V by 7 bases; bases with no gene match: 12. The CDR3 is 13 residues long. The CDR3 reads CASTQDTGGMAFF. CDR3 sequence (DNA): TGTGCCAGCACCCAGGATACAGGGGGAATGGCTTTCTTT.

The chain is built from TRBV29-1 and TRBJ2-3; TRBD2 matches 11 bases. J gave up 9 bases and V 2 bases, and 7 bases lay outside the gene matches. CDR1 is SQVTM and CDR2 is ANQGSEA in the germline V gene. This CDR3 is built from 14 residues. This CDR3 is CSVERLAGPGTQYF. CDR3 in DNA: TGCAGCGTTGAACGACTAGCGGGGCCCGGAACGCAGTATTTT.

The chain recombines TRBV2 with TRBJ2-5, with 7 nucleotides matching TRBD2. The length of the CDR3 is 15 residues. Trimming at V came to 5 bases and at J to 3 bases, leaving 9 bases not matched to a gene. CDR1 and CDR2 from the germline V gene are SNHLY and FYNNEI. This CDR3 is CASSRLGLSEETQYF. The CDR3 DNA is TGTGCCAGCAGTCGCCTGGGACTATCCGAAGAGACCCAGTACTTC. The full variable domain, its missing parts supplied by reference TRBV2 and TRBJ2-5, is EPEVTQTPSHQVTQMGQEVILRCVPISNHLYFYWYRQILGQKVEFLVSFYNNEISEKSEIFDDQFSVERPDGSNFTLKIRSTKLEDSAMYFCASSRLGLSEETQYFGPGTRLLVL.

The rearrangement uses TRBV27 and TRBJ2-7, with D possibly being TRBD1 (5 bases). CDR3 length: 14 amino acids. Trimming removed 1 base from V and 3 bases from J, with 10 bases in between. Germline assignment: CDR1 MNHEY and CDR2 SMNVEV (reference sequence). The CDR3 spells CASSLLGGHYEQYF. The CDR3, as DNA: TGTGCCAGCAGTTTATTGGGCGGACACTACGAGCAGTACTTC.

J is TRBJ1-5 and V is TRBV7-2, with TRBD1 matching over 11 bases. The germline V gene has CDR1 SGHTA and CDR2 FQGNSA. The CDR3 is made up of 15 amino acids. With V trimmed by 5 bases and J by 10 bases, 10 bases remained unmatched. DNA of the CDR3: TGTGCCAGCAGCGGATTGGGACAGGGGGGGACCCCCCAGCATTTT. Translated, it gives CASSGLGQGGTPQHF.

The V and J genes are TRBV10-3 and TRBJ2-7; 15 bases fit TRBD2. The CDR3 contains 15 residues. CDR1 is ENHRY and CDR2 is SYGVKD in the germline V gene. Trimming cost V 4 bases and J 4 bases; bases outside gene matches: 2. The chain's CDR3 is CAISAGLAGGYEQYF. The CDR3 coding sequence is TGTGCCATCAGTGCGGGACTAGCGGGGGGTTACGAGCAGTACTTC.

This chain uses TRBV21-1 with TRBJ1-3; no check of the table's D call, TRBD1, against the DNA was made. TRBV21-1 has pseudogene status. This CDR3 has 18 residues. The CDR3 spells CASSKERGQGAVENTIYF. Here the CDR3 DNA reads TGTGCCAGCAGCAAAGAGAGGGGACAGGGGGCGGTTGAAAACACCATATATTTT.

The chain is built from TRBV6-2 or TRBV6-3 and TRBJ2-1, with D unclear. With 2 bases removed from V and 4 bases from J, the gap between germline ends came to 12 bases. The germline CDR1 and CDR2 sequences are MNHEY and SVGEGT. This CDR3 has 15 amino acids. CDR3 sequence: CASSYAILAYNEQFF. For the CDR3, the DNA is TGTGCCAGCAGTTACGCCATTTTAGCTTACAATGAGCAGTTCTTC.

This chain uses TRBV5-1 with TRBJ2-5; no firm D call. V lost 1 base, J lost 3 bases, and 13 bases lay in between. This CDR3 contains 15 residues. In germline, CDR1 is SGHRS, CDR2 YFSETQ. The CDR3 loop is CASSLRLGTKETQYF. CDR3 bases: TGCGCCAGCAGCTTGAGGTTGGGCACCAAAGAGACCCAGTACTTC.

The chain employs TRBV5-1 and TRBJ1-5; TRBD1 matches 9 bases. CDR1 SGHRS and CDR2 YFSETQ come from the germline V gene. The CDR3 consists of 13 residues. V lost 0 bases to trimming and J lost 15 bases; unmatched junction nucleotides: 7. The chain's CDR3 is CASSLVPGQGRHF. The CDR3 coding sequence is TGCGCCAGCAGCTTGGTTCCGGGACAGGGACGGCATTTT. The full variable domain, with the rest looked up from reference TRBV5-1 and TRBJ1-5, is KAGVTQTPRYLIKTRGQQVTLSCSPISGHRSVSWYQQTPGQGLQFLFEYFSETQRNKGNFPGRFSGRQFSNSRSEMNVSTLELGDSALYLCASSLVPGQGRHFGDGTRLSIL.

J is TRBJ2-1 and V is TRBV5-4, with 7 bases identical to TRBD2. The CDR3 has 16 residues. After removal of 5 bases from V and 5 bases from J, the junction contained 13 bases not matched to a gene. Looked up from germline, CDR1 is SGHNT and CDR2 is YYREEE (reference sequence). The CDR3: CASSFPSGRRNNEQFF. The DNA of the CDR3 is TGTGCCAGCAGTTTTCCCTCCGGGAGGCGTAACAATGAGCAGTTCTTC. Full variable domain (rest looked up from reference TRBV5-4 and TRBJ2-1): ETGVTQSPTHLIKTRGQQVTLRCSSQSGHNTVSWYQQALGQGPQFIFQYYREEENGRGNFPPRFSGLQFPNYSSELNVNALELDDSALYLCASSFPSGRRNNEQFFGPGTRLTVL.

The rearrangement joins TRBV2 to TRBJ2-7, with a possible D match to TRBD1 (6 bases). The germline V gene has CDR1 SNHLY and CDR2 FYNNEI. This CDR3 region has 13 residues. V was shortened by 8 bases and J by 4 bases, with 15 bases between the two germline ends. CDR3 region: CASGIGQLYEQYF. The CDR3 DNA is TGTGCCAGCGGGATTGGACAGCTATACGAGCAGTACTTC.

The chain employs TRBV4-1 and TRBJ2-7; 11 positions match TRBD2. This CDR3 spans 15 amino acids. Unmatched junction bases numbered 10, after V lost 10 bases and J lost 2 bases. Germline CDR1 and CDR2: MGHRA and YSYEKL. The CDR3 sequence is CATKMLAGGTYEQYF. The CDR3 nucleotides read TGCGCCACCAAAATGCTAGCGGGGGGCACCTACGAGCAGTACTTC.

The rearrangement joins TRBV5-4 to TRBJ2-7; 8 nucleotides match TRBD1. The germline CDR1 and CDR2 sequences are SGHNT and YYREEE (reference sequence). CDR3 length: 14 residues. V trimming: 4 bases; J trimming: 5 bases; junction bases outside the gene matches: 8. The CDR3 nucleotides read TGTGCCAGCAGCCGGGGACAGGCAGGCAACGAGCAGTACTTC. As protein: CASSRGQAGNEQYF.

The rearrangement joins TRBV30 to TRBJ1-4, with D possibly matching TRBD1 (6 bases). The germline V and J ends were trimmed by 7 bases and 3 bases, with 18 bases remaining between them. The CDR3 spans 15 residues. Germline assignment: CDR1 GTSNPN and CDR2 SVGIG (reference sequence). CDR3 in amino acids: CASRGSSAANEKLFF. CDR3 DNA: TGTGCCTCGAGGGGGAGCAGTGCGGCTAATGAAAAACTGTTTTTT. Full variable domain (remainder filled in from reference TRBV30 and TRBJ1-4): SQTIHQWPATLVQPVGSPLSLECTVEGTSNPNLYWYRQAAGRGLQLLFYSVGIGQISSEVPQNLSASRPQDRQFILSSKKLLLSDSGFYLCASRGSSAANEKLFFGSGTQLSVL.

This clone was counted a single time. The chain recombines TRBV19 with TRBJ2-5; the match to TRBD2 covers 8 bases. Germline V CDR1 and CDR2: LNHDA, SQIVND (reference sequence). The length of the CDR3 is 15 residues. J was trimmed by 0 bases and V by 5 bases; bases with no gene match: 5. The CDR3 DNA follows: TGTGCCAGTAGTGGGCGGGGGGCAAACCAAGAGACCCAGTACTTC. This translates into CASSGRGANQETQYF.

J is TRBJ2-1 and V is TRBV28; 7 bases fit TRBD1. The CDR3 sequence is 11 residues long. The V and J ends lost 5 bases and 12 bases, in that order; junction bases with no gene match: 4. From germline, CDR1 is MDHEN and CDR2 SYDVKM. CDR3 sequence (DNA): TGTGCCAGCAGTCACCCAGGGGGGCAGTTCTTC. Its translation is CASSHPGGQFF.

In its sample, this clone was seen a few times. The chain is built from TRBV15 and TRBJ1-6; D gene ambiguous. V dropped 0 bases and J dropped 9 bases, with 12 bases sitting between them. This CDR3 spans 15 amino acids. Germline CDR1 is LNHNV and CDR2 is YYDKDF (reference sequence). CDR3: CATSRDKAYGSPLHF. CDR3 sequence (DNA): TGTGCCACCAGCAGAGATAAAGCTTACGGTTCACCCCTCCACTTT. The full variable domain, completed using reference TRBV15 and TRBJ1-6, is DAMVIQNPRYQVTQFGKPVTLSCSQTLNHNVMYWYQQKSSQAPKLLFHYYDKDFNNEADTPDNFQSRRPNTSFCFLDIRSPGLGDTAMYLCATSRDKAYGSPLHFGNGTRLTVT.

The CDR3 DNA reads as TGTGCCAGTAGGCCAGACGGGACAGGTTTGTTCGGTAACTATGGCTACACCTTC. Its translation is CASRPDGTGLFGNYGYTF. The gene calls are TRBV19 and TRBJ1-2, with 8 nucleotides matching TRBD1. Germline loops: CDR1 LNHDA, CDR2 SQIVND (reference sequence). This CDR3 has 18 amino acids. V shed 6 bases and J 1 base; nucleotides not matched to a gene: 16.

This chain joins TRBV11-2 and TRBJ2-7, with 7 positions matching TRBD1. Per germline, CDR1 SGHAT and CDR2 FQNNGV. This CDR3 spans 15 amino acids. J was trimmed by 0 bases and V by 1 base; bases with no gene match: 3. Written as DNA, the CDR3 is TGTGCCAGCAGCTTAGGGGACAGCTCCTCCTACGAGCAGTACTTC. Protein sequence: CASSLGDSSSYEQYF.

In its sample, this clone was seen once. The chain has TRBV7-7 and TRBJ2-5, with TRBD1 matching over 7 bases. Trimming removed 3 bases from V and 2 bases from J; junction bases left unmatched: 6. Germline CDR1 reads SSHAT; CDR2 reads FNYEAQ (reference sequence). This CDR3 contains 15 residues. For the CDR3, the DNA is TGTGCCAGCAGCTTCGGGCAGGGGGTACAAGAGACCCAGTACTTC. This sequence encodes CASSFGQGVQETQYF.